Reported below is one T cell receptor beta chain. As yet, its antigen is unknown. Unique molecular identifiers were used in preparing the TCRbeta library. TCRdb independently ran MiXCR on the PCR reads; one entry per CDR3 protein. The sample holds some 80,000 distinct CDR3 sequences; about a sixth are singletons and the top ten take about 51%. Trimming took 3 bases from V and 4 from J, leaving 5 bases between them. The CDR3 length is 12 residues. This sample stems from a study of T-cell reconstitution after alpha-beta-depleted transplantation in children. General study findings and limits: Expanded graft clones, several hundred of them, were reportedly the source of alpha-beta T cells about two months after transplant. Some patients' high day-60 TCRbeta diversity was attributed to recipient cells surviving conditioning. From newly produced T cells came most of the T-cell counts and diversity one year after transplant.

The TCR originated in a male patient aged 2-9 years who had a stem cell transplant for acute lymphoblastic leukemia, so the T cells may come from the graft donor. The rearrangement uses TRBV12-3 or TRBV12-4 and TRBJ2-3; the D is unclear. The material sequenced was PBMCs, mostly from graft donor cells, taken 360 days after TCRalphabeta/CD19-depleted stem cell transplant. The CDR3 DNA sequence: TGTGCCAGCAGTTTTAGCTCAGATACGCAGTATTTT. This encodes CASSFSSDTQYF.